One sample yielded the 32 T cell receptor beta chains listed below, sequenced in a study of response to subunit inactivated influenza vaccine. TCRdb called the RT-PCR reads again in MiXCR, with one record for every CDR3 protein. This table has some 190,000 distinct CDR3 sequences, around an eighth appearing once. The sequences come from CD8+ T cells sorted from PBMCs, collected 5 days after vaccination. The receptors stem from a man between 45 and 60 years old who received an inactivated influenza vaccine.

This clonotype has a count of ten or more. J is TRBJ1-5 and V is TRBV4-1; no clear D gene. Germline V gives CDR1 MGHRA, CDR2 YSYEKL. This CDR3 is built from 13 residues. The V and J ends lost 1 base and 5 bases respectively, with 6 bases between them. The CDR3 reads CASSQGNYQPQHF. The CDR3 region has the DNA TGCGCCAGCAGCCAAGGAAACTATCAGCCCCAGCATTTT.

This clonotype appeared a few times. V and J are TRBV12-3 or TRBV12-4 and TRBJ2-2, with 10 bases identical to TRBD2. This CDR3 spans 15 amino acids. V lost 5 bases and J lost 2; bases outside the gene matches: 2. The CDR3: CASSTSGDNTGELFF. The CDR3 DNA sequence: TGTGCCAGCAGTACTAGCGGGGACAACACCGGGGAGCTGTTTTTT.

This clonotype turned up a few times. This chain uses TRBV7-6 with TRBJ2-5, with D possibly matching TRBD1 (5 bases). Germline CDR1 SGHVS, CDR2 FNYEAQ. V was pared by 6 bases and J by 2 bases, with 19 bases between. The CDR3 is 16 residues long. The CDR3 bases are TGTGCCAGCAGTCTCCACGTGACTGACAGTCAAGAGACCCAGTACTTC. Its translation: CASSLHVTDSQETQYF.

The CDR3 region has the DNA TGCGCCAGCAGCATCGAGGTAGCGGGGGGGGGTGATACGCAGTATTTT. This codes for CASSIEVAGGGDTQYF. The V call is TRBV4-3, the J call TRBJ2-3, with TRBD2 matching over 11 bases. This CDR3 spans 16 amino acids. With V trimmed by 5 bases and J by 6 bases, 10 bases remained unmatched. Germline V gene data show CDR1 as LGHNA and CDR2 as YSLEER.

This clonotype was seen a few times. This rearrangement joins TRBV6-2 or TRBV6-3 to TRBJ2-1; D may correspond to TRBD1 or TRBD2 (5 bases each). Germline V gene data show CDR1 as MNHEY and CDR2 as SVGEGT. The V gene lost 11 bases and the J gene lost 3 bases, with 14 bases spanning the gap. CDR3 size: 13 residues. The CDR3 nucleotides read TGTGCCGCATGGGACCAGGGCTACAATGAGCAGTTCTTC. The encoded protein is CAAWDQGYNEQFF.

This sequence joins TRBV20-1 and TRBJ1-4, with TRBD1 matching 9 bases. Losses at the gene ends were 3 bases for V and 3 bases for J; bases not matched to a gene: 5. Looked up from germline, CDR1 is DFQATT and CDR2 is SNEGSKA (reference sequence). This CDR3 comprises 15 residues. CDR3 in amino acids: CSARGTGFSNEKLFF. The CDR3 nucleotides are TGCAGTGCTAGGGGGACAGGGTTCTCTAATGAAAAACTGTTTTTT.

V gene TRBV10-3 combines with J gene TRBJ1-5; no firm D call. Trimming took 0 bases from V and 6 from J, leaving 6 bases between them. The CDR3 spans 13 residues. Germline lookup yields CDR1 ENHRY and CDR2 SYGVKD. CDR3 sequence (DNA): TGTGCCATCAGTGAGTCGAGACCTCAGCCCCAGCATTTT. Translated, it gives CAISESRPQPQHF.

This clonotype was counted only a few times. The rearrangement joins TRBV4-1 to TRBJ2-2; 9 bases line up with TRBD1. This CDR3 has 17 residues. The germline gives CDR1 MGHRA, CDR2 YSYEKL. The junction had 14 bases not matched to a gene; V was cut back by 6 bases and J by 6 bases. The CDR3 nucleotides are TGCGCCAGCAGTCGCAGCGAGGGACAGGGATCCCCCGGGGAGCTGTTTTTT. It codes for CASSRSEGQGSPGELFF.

This clonotype occurred many times. The CDR3: CSVSGLADRIPFTDTQYF. CDR3 DNA: TGCAGCGTCTCGGGACTAGCGGACCGAATTCCTTTCACAGATACGCAGTATTTT. J is TRBJ2-3 and V is TRBV29-1; 11 positions agree with TRBD2. Germline loops: CDR1 SQVTM, CDR2 ANQGSEA. This CDR3 has 18 residues. V shed 6 bases, J shed 2 bases, and the junction held 16 bases outside the gene matches.

V is TRBV7-9 and J is TRBJ2-7; D assignment may be TRBD1 or TRBD2 (5 bases each). Germline V lookup: CDR1 SEHNR, CDR2 FQNEAQ (reference sequence). This CDR3 region has 13 residues. The CDR3 sequence: CASSRLFGTPLLV. The CDR3 nucleotides are TGTGCCAGCAGCCGGCTCTTCGGGACCCCCCTTTTGGTT.

This clonotype was counted a few times. The chain carries TRBV28 and TRBJ2-3, with 7 bases lining up with TRBD2. Unmatched junction bases numbered 8, after V lost 6 bases and J lost 5 bases. The CDR3 spans 14 residues. Looked up from germline, CDR1 is MDHEN and CDR2 is SYDVKM. This CDR3 reads CASSPTSAEDTQYF. DNA of the CDR3: TGTGCCAGCAGCCCTACTAGCGCAGAAGATACGCAGTATTTT.

CDR3 sequence (DNA): TGTGCCAGCAGTGAGCAGCCAGGGACCGCCGGGGAGCTGTTTTTT. Translating gives CASSEQPGTAGELFF. The chain couples TRBV2 to TRBJ2-2; perhaps D is TRBD1 or TRBD2 (5 bases each). Per the germline V gene, CDR1 is SNHLY and CDR2 is FYNNEI. Deletions cut 3 bases from V and 6 bases from J, with 14 bases between. The CDR3 covers 15 residues.

The V gene is TRBV5-1, the J gene TRBJ2-7; TRBD1 matches at 8 bases. Germline V CDR1 and CDR2: SGHRS, YFSETQ. The CDR3 sequence is 16 residues long. Trimming removed 4 bases from V and 1 base from J; junction bases left unmatched: 10. CDR3 sequence (DNA): TGCGCCAGCAGCACTTTAACAGGGGGAGGTTCCTACGAGCAGTACTTC. It translates to CASSTLTGGGSYEQYF. Full variable domain (remainder filled in from reference TRBV5-1 and TRBJ2-7): KAGVTQTPRYLIKTRGQQVTLSCSPISGHRSVSWYQQTPGQGLQFLFEYFSETQRNKGNFPGRFSGRQFSNSRSEMNVSTLELGDSALYLCASSTLTGGGSYEQYFGPGTRLTVT.

The genes are TRBV4-2 and TRBJ2-1; TRBD2 matches at 8 bases. Germline V gives CDR1 LGHNA, CDR2 YNFKEQ. With 3 bases clipped from V and 4 bases from J, the junction kept 8 bases outside the gene matches. The CDR3 runs to 16 residues. CDR3 amino acids: CASSHPGGGPYNEQFF. In DNA form, the CDR3 reads TGTGCCAGCAGCCACCCCGGGGGGGGGCCGTACAATGAGCAGTTCTTC.

In its sample, this clonotype was seen a few times. The chain is built from TRBV20-1 and TRBJ2-1; maybe TRBD2 (6 bases). V lost 1 base and J 6 bases, leaving 19 bases between the germline ends. CDR3 size: 16 residues. The germline CDR1 and CDR2 sequences are DFQATT and SNEGSKA (reference sequence). Here the CDR3 reads CSARGLVVRMVNEQFF. The CDR3 nucleotides read TGCAGTGCTAGAGGACTAGTAGTTCGGATGGTCAATGAGCAGTTCTTC.

The CDR3 nucleotides read TGTGCCAGCAGTTCTTCAGGACGGACCTTAGCTAACTATGGCTACACCTTC. Encoded protein: CASSSSGRTLANYGYTF. The chain employs TRBV12-3 or TRBV12-4 and TRBJ1-2; D not certain. Trimming took off 4 bases at V and 0 bases at J, with 18 bases between the two ends. This CDR3 region has 17 residues.

The rearrangement joins TRBV14 to TRBJ1-6; the D is unclear. Deletions cut 1 base from V and 11 bases from J, with 9 bases between. The CDR3 has 13 amino acids. The V gene's germline CDR1 is SGHDN and CDR2 FVKESK. The CDR3 DNA is TGTGCCAGCAGCCAAGGAGTTACGGCACCCCTCCACTTT. Translating it yields CASSQGVTAPLHF. Full variable domain (missing parts from reference TRBV14 and TRBJ1-6): EAGVTQFPSHSVIEKGQTVTLRCDPISGHDNLYWYRRVMGKEIKFLLHFVKESKQDESGMPNNRFLAERTGGTYSTLKVQPAELEDSGVYFCASSQGVTAPLHFGNGTRLTVT.

CDR3 DNA sequence: TGTGCCAGCAGTTTATTGGTCTTGGGGTCCGACGAGCAGTACTTC. As protein: CASSLLVLGSDEQYF. The rearrangement joins TRBV28 to TRBJ2-7; no clear D gene. This CDR3 has 15 amino acids. V was shortened by 1 base and J by 5 bases, with 15 bases between the two germline ends. Germline loops: CDR1 MDHEN, CDR2 SYDVKM.

This chain connects TRBV9 to TRBJ2-7; D is perhaps TRBD1 or TRBD2 (5 bases each). V was trimmed by 3 bases and J by 0 bases, leaving 13 bases between them. This CDR3 is built from 15 residues. Germline lookup yields CDR1 SGDLS and CDR2 YYNGEE. CDR3 sequence: CASSEGSFSSYEQYF. The CDR3 region has the DNA TGTGCCAGCAGCGAGGGGAGTTTCAGCTCCTACGAGCAGTACTTC.

This clonotype was counted between two and nine times. The chain combines TRBV7-8 with TRBJ2-5; 7 bases are a match to TRBD2. V was clipped by 5 bases and J by 5 bases; unmatched bases: 11. This CDR3 is built from 15 residues. Germline CDR1 is SGHVS and CDR2 is FQNEAQ. The CDR3 reads CASSGGGSIMETQYF. The CDR3 nucleotides read TGTGCCAGCAGCGGGGGGGGTAGTATCATGGAGACCCAGTACTTC.

This clonotype was detected only a few times. V is TRBV6-2 or TRBV6-3 and J is TRBJ2-7; D gene unclear. The CDR3 runs 13 residues. Germline loops: CDR1 MNHEY, CDR2 SVGEGT. Trimming pared 2 bases from V and 4 bases from J, leaving 9 bases between. The CDR3 bases are TGTGCCAGCAGTTACGGCTGGGGTTACGAGCAGTACTTC. Its translation is CASSYGWGYEQYF.

The table lists this clonotype with a few counts. The chain has TRBV3-1 and TRBJ2-5; 9 bases match TRBD2. V shed 3 bases and J 4 bases; nucleotides not matched to a gene: 6. Germline V gene data show CDR1 as LGHDT and CDR2 as YNNKEL (reference sequence). The CDR3 length is 15 residues. The CDR3 region has the DNA TGTGCCAGCAGCCACTACTTGGGACTAGCAGAGACCCAGTACTTC. It yields the protein CASSHYLGLAETQYF.

J is TRBJ2-7 and V is TRBV7-9, with 9 bases matching TRBD1. CDR3 size: 14 residues. Germline V lookup: CDR1 SEHNR, CDR2 FQNEAQ (reference sequence). J gave up 4 bases and V 2 bases, and 3 bases lay outside the gene matches. CDR3 in amino acids: CASSLLTGGYEQYF. CDR3 nucleotides: TGTGCCAGCAGCTTATTGACAGGGGGATACGAGCAGTACTTC.

The CDR3 nucleotides are TGTGCCAGCAGGTGGACAGGGAGCACCGGGGAGCTGTTTTTT. Protein: CASRWTGSTGELFF. The chain has TRBV6-2 or TRBV6-3 and TRBJ2-2; TRBD1 agrees at 8 bases. The CDR3 length is 14 residues. CDR1 is MNHEY and CDR2 is SVGEGT in the germline V gene. Germline trimming cut 6 bases from V and 4 bases from J; bases unmatched to any gene: 4.

This clonotype was observed many times. The chain has TRBV20-1 and TRBJ1-1; TRBD1 might be the D (5 bases). The CDR3 loop spans 13 amino acids. The ends were cut back, 6 bases at V and 4 bases at J, with 15 bases in the middle. From germline, CDR1 is DFQATT and CDR2 SNEGSKA (reference sequence). Here the CDR3 reads CSAVIGEGTEAFF. CDR3 coding DNA: TGCAGTGCCGTAATAGGGGAGGGCACTGAAGCTTTCTTT.

This clonotype has a handful of counts. DNA for the CDR3: TGTGCCAGCAGCTTTAGTCTGAGGGCCTACGAGCAGTACTTC. This gives the protein CASSFSLRAYEQYF. The gene calls are TRBV5-6 and TRBJ2-7; possibly TRBD2 for D (5 bases). The V end was cut by 2 bases, the J end by 2 bases, with 11 bases between. Germline V lookup: CDR1 SGHDT, CDR2 YYEEEE. The CDR3 contains 14 residues.

There are a few counts of this clonotype. The chain employs TRBV5-8 and TRBJ2-1, with D maybe TRBD1 (6 bases). In germline, CDR1 is SGHTS, CDR2 YDEGEE. V dropped 1 base and J dropped 8 bases, with 19 bases sitting between them. There are 16 residues in the CDR3. CDR3: CASSLPRRGYVDEQFF. CDR3 nucleotides: TGTGCCAGCAGCTTGCCCAGAAGGGGGTATGTAGATGAGCAGTTCTTC. The full variable domain, with the rest looked up from reference TRBV5-8 and TRBJ2-1, is EAGVTQSPTHLIKTRGQQATLRCSPISGHTSVYWYQQALGLGLQFLLWYDEGEERNRGNFPPRFSGRQFPNYSSELNVNALELEDSALYLCASSLPRRGYVDEQFFGPGTRLTVL.

This clonotype was seen at least ten times. The chain couples TRBV5-1 to TRBJ2-1, with unresolved D. The CDR3 spans 12 residues. The germline V gene encodes CDR1 SGHRS and CDR2 YFSETQ. V was trimmed by 4 bases and J by 3 bases, leaving 5 bases between them. CDR3 in DNA: TGCGCCAGCAGCCAAGACTACAATGAGCAGTTCTTC. Its protein product is CASSQDYNEQFF.

V and J are TRBV7-9 and TRBJ2-2, with D unclear. The V end was cut by 2 bases, the J end by 6 bases, with 7 bases between. Looked up from germline, CDR1 is SEHNR and CDR2 is FQNEAQ (reference sequence). This CDR3 has 13 residues. The CDR3 loop is CASSLRAAGELFF. CDR3 in DNA: TGTGCCAGCAGCTTACGTGCGGCCGGGGAGCTGTTTTTT. Complete variable domain (other parts from reference TRBV7-9 and TRBJ2-2): DTGVSQNPRHKITKRGQNVTFRCDPISEHNRLYWYRQTLGQGPEFLTYFQNEAQLEKSRLLSDRFSAERPKGSFSTLEIQRTEQGDSAMYLCASSLRAAGELFFGEGSRLTVL.

This clonotype occurred a few times. This chain uses TRBV27 with TRBJ1-2; the match to TRBD1 covers 7 bases. This CDR3 is built from 13 residues. Trimming at V came to 0 bases and at J to 8 bases, leaving 3 bases not matched to a gene. Germline CDR1 reads MNHEY; CDR2 reads SMNVEV (reference sequence). The CDR3 DNA sequence: TGTGCCAGCAGTTTATCGACAGGGTGGGGCTACACCTTC. Protein sequence: CASSLSTGWGYTF.

In its sample, this clonotype was seen a few times. The chain joins TRBV29-1 to TRBJ1-1; no firm D call. V lost 2 bases to trimming and J lost 4 bases, with 11 bases between them. Germline CDR1 and CDR2: SQVTM and ANQGSEA. The CDR3 extends over 13 amino acids. The CDR3 sequence: CSVEWVGSTEAFF. The CDR3 coding sequence is TGCAGCGTTGAATGGGTCGGGAGCACTGAAGCTTTCTTT.

Only a few counts were recorded for this clonotype. The chain uses TRBV20-1 and TRBJ2-5; 9 bases agree with TRBD2. Germline loops: CDR1 DFQATT, CDR2 SNEGSKA (reference sequence). This CDR3 contains 15 residues. V trimming: 3 bases; J trimming: 4 bases; junction bases outside the gene matches: 9. The CDR3 bases are TGCAGTGCTAGTGGCCGCGGGGGGGCCCCAGAGACCCAGTACTTC. Its translation: CSASGRGGAPETQYF.